One sample yielded the 14 T cell receptor beta chains listed below, sequenced in a study of T-cell memory formation after mild COVID-19. Via MiXCR, TCRdb re-called the 5' RACE reads, giving one row per CDR3 protein. This sample has hundreds of thousands of distinct CDR3 sequences, with 28% found just once. The sequencing sample was made of PBMCs or a T cell subset sorted from them (not recorded which). The receptors originated from an adult woman who had mild COVID-19 (a few samples of this study predate the infection). Cell type and time point are not known.

This clonotype has more than one count but fewer than ten. V and J are TRBV6-6 and TRBJ1-2, with D tentatively TRBD1 (5 bases). The CDR3 covers 15 residues. CDR1 MNHNY and CDR2 SVGAGI come from the germline V gene (reference sequence). Trimming removed 6 bases from V and 3 bases from J, with 17 bases in between. CDR3 sequence (DNA): TGTGCCAGCAGCCCTTTGTCGACAGATTACTATGGCTACACCTTC. This encodes CASSPLSTDYYGYTF.

The chain carries TRBV30 and TRBJ2-3; 8 bases align to TRBD2. Per germline, CDR1 GTSNPN and CDR2 SVGIG (reference sequence). The CDR3 totals 13 residues. Unmatched junction bases numbered 6, after V lost 4 bases and J lost 6 bases. In DNA, the CDR3 is TGTGCCTGGACTAGCGGGCTCCTTGATACGCAGTATTTT. Amino acid sequence: CAWTSGLLDTQYF.

This chain links TRBV7-2 with TRBJ2-1, with 9 bases aligning to TRBD1. This CDR3 is built from 16 residues. J gave up 4 bases and V 5 bases, and 9 bases lay outside the gene matches. The germline V gene has CDR1 SGHTA and CDR2 FQGNSA. The CDR3 nucleotides read TGTGCCAGCAGCAGAAGCCGGGACAGGGTTTACAATGAGCAGTTCTTC. Encoded protein: CASSRSRDRVYNEQFF.

This clonotype was observed a few times. The chain has TRBV2 and TRBJ2-7; D might be TRBD1 or TRBD2, each matching 5 bases. Per germline, CDR1 SNHLY and CDR2 FYNNEI. Trimming left V 10 bases short and J 5 bases short, with 21 bases between. The CDR3 has 14 amino acids. CDR3 nucleotides: TGTGCCACTGGATTTTCCCGGGGCCTCCACGAGCAGTACTTC. It specifies CATGFSRGLHEQYF.

The chain carries TRBV12-3 or TRBV12-4 and TRBJ2-1; TRBD1 might be the D (5 bases). The V gene lost 5 bases and the J gene lost 5 bases, with 10 bases spanning the gap. The CDR3 has 13 residues. CDR3 region: CASSVDSDNEQFF. CDR3 nucleotide sequence: TGTGCCAGCAGTGTCGACAGCGACAATGAGCAGTTCTTC.

The gene calls are TRBV28 and TRBJ2-2, with D unclear. The CDR3 contains 13 residues. CDR1 MDHEN and CDR2 SYDVKM come from the germline V gene. V lost 5 bases, J lost 4 bases, and 8 bases lay in between. The CDR3 here is CASSEARTGELFF. Here the CDR3 DNA reads TGTGCCAGCAGTGAGGCCCGCACCGGGGAGCTGTTTTTT.

In this sample, this clonotype turned up a few times. The chain has TRBV2 and TRBJ2-3; 7 bases match TRBD1. V was clipped by 3 bases and J by 1 base; unmatched bases: 4. Germline V gene data show CDR1 as SNHLY and CDR2 as FYNNEI. The CDR3 consists of 15 residues. The chain's CDR3 is CASSDGQDRTDTQYF. The CDR3 region has the DNA TGTGCCAGCAGTGACGGACAGGACCGCACAGATACGCAGTATTTT.

This clonotype was seen a handful of times. The chain employs TRBV7-9 and TRBJ2-7; D not resolved. The CDR3 totals 12 residues. The V end was cut by 6 bases, the J end by 4 bases, with 10 bases between. The germline V gene encodes CDR1 SEHNR and CDR2 FQNEAQ (reference sequence). The CDR3 reads CASRESTYEQYF. CDR3 coding DNA: TGTGCCAGCAGAGAGTCTACTTACGAGCAGTACTTC.

The chain uses TRBV5-1 and TRBJ2-1; D is uncertain. Germline CDR1 and CDR2: SGHRS and YFSETQ. The CDR3 spans 13 residues. Trimming left V 5 bases short and J 3 bases short, with 9 bases between. This CDR3 is CASSSPNYNEQFF. The DNA of the CDR3 is TGCGCCAGCAGTTCACCCAACTACAATGAGCAGTTCTTC.

V and J are TRBV7-8 and TRBJ2-5, with 9 bases lining up with TRBD1. CDR1 is SGHVS and CDR2 is FQNEAQ in the germline V gene. The CDR3 extends over 15 amino acids. V was pared by 6 bases and J by 5 bases, with 10 bases of the junction left unmatched. The CDR3 region has the DNA TGTGCCAGCAGTCCTACAGGGGGCGCCGGGGAGACCCAGTACTTC. Residues: CASSPTGGAGETQYF.

Many counts were recorded for this clonotype. The rearrangement links TRBV12-3 or TRBV12-4 to TRBJ2-7; no clear D. The CDR3 spans 14 residues. Trimming took 0 bases from V and 3 from J, leaving 9 bases between them. The CDR3 region has the DNA TGTGCCAGCAGTTTAGCGCCGTCTAGCTACGAGCAGTACTTC. It encodes CASSLAPSSYEQYF.

There are a few counts of this clonotype. CDR3 in DNA: TGCGCCAGCAGCATCACCGGGACGGTCACAGATACGCAGTATTTT. Its translation is CASSITGTVTDTQYF. This chain uses TRBV5-1 with TRBJ2-3; either TRBD1 or TRBD2 may fit D (5 bases each). Trimming removed 4 bases from V and 2 bases from J, with 14 bases in between. CDR3 length equals 15 residues. The germline gives CDR1 SGHRS, CDR2 YFSETQ.

The chain uses TRBV7-3 and TRBJ2-3, with no clear D. The ends were cut back, 2 bases at V and 4 bases at J, with 13 bases in the middle. The CDR3 runs 15 residues. Germline V gene sequence: CDR1 SGHTA, CDR2 FQGTGA. The CDR3 region is CASSLSLTLADTQYF. The CDR3 DNA follows: TGTGCCAGCAGCTTATCTCTCACCCTCGCAGATACGCAGTATTTT.

V gene TRBV7-9 combines with J gene TRBJ2-1; D gene unclear. Trimming removed 11 bases from V and 2 bases from J, with 16 bases in between. Germline CDR1 is SEHNR and CDR2 is FQNEAQ (reference sequence). The CDR3 runs 14 residues. The CDR3 region has the DNA TGTGCCGCCACAAACGGAATAGCCTACAATGAGCAGTTCTTC. Protein: CAATNGIAYNEQFF.